This T cell receptor (beta chain) originates from a study of T cell changes during pregnancy in multiple sclerosis. The repertoire was sequenced with immunoSEQ multiplex PCR; TCRdb's copy has only in-frame clones and lacks some. The data hold some 64,000 clones, with about 91% observed a single time. Germline CDR1 PRHDT, CDR2 FYEKMQ (reference sequence). The CDR3 loop spans 15 amino acids. J gave up 2 bases and V 4 bases, and 5 bases lay outside the gene matches. This clone was found once. This chain connects TRBV13 to TRBJ2-1; 7 nucleotides match TRBD2. Sequenced material: peripheral blood, taken after pregnancy. This TCR was sampled from a female donor with multiple sclerosis, enrolled in a pregnancy study. The CDR3: CASSSRETPYNEQFF. The CDR3 region has the DNA TGTGCCAGCAGCTCGCGGGAGACCCCCTACAATGAGCAGTTCTTC.